This T cell receptor (beta chain) was found in a study of blood T cell repertoires in COVID-19. Participants had their cohort set by participant-reported clinical history. TCRdb keeps only in-frame clones here, not all; method: immunoSEQ multiplex PCR. The sample holds some 180,000 clones, around 80% seen once. Losses at the gene ends were 3 bases for V and 4 bases for J; bases not matched to a gene: 8. The CDR3 covers 16 residues. CDR1 is SGHKS and CDR2 is YYEKEE in the germline V gene (reference sequence). Specimen: PBMCs or T cells enriched from blood (not recorded which). The sequence derives from a man in his sixties who had been exposed to COVID-19. The chain is built from TRBV5-5 and TRBJ2-3; 10 nucleotides line up with TRBD1. The CDR3 here is CASSSLGTGDPDTQYF. CDR3 DNA sequence: TGTGCCAGCAGCTCGTTGGGGACAGGGGACCCAGATACGCAGTATTTT.